Listed here are 29 T cell receptor beta chains from one sample, sequenced in a study of cytomegalovirus exposure and HLA in healthy donors. Both 60 Vbeta primers and 13 Jbeta primers went into the PCR. This table comes from immunoSEQ multiplex PCR, and its TCRdb copy is limited to in-frame clones, with some not included. Here the sample spans 100,000 to 150,000 clones, 77% being singletons. The material sequenced was PBMCs. The receptors shown here come from a man younger than 35 in good health and CMV-seropositive.

This clone was counted once. The chain recombines TRBV4-2 with TRBJ2-2; tentative D call: TRBD2 (6 bases). CDR1 and CDR2 from the germline V gene are LGHNA and YNFKEQ. This CDR3 spans 15 amino acids. V was trimmed by 4 bases and J by 5 bases, leaving 14 bases between them. CDR3 protein: CASSPRAGHTGELFF. The CDR3 nucleotides are TGTGCCAGCAGCCCCAGGGCGGGGCATACCGGGGAGCTGTTTTTT.

This clone appeared a few times. The chain is built from TRBV6-1 and TRBJ2-6; D unclear. This CDR3 contains 15 residues. Trimming took off 1 base at V and 0 bases at J, with 4 bases between the two ends. From germline, CDR1 is MNHNS and CDR2 SASEGT. The CDR3 protein is CASSEDNSGANVLTF. The CDR3 DNA is TGTGCCAGCAGTGAAGACAACTCTGGGGCCAACGTCCTGACTTTC.

CDR3 bases: TGTGCCAGCAGCTTATCGGTAGGGACAGTCGTTCCCAGCACAGATACGCAGTATTTT. Translation: CASSLSVGTVVPSTDTQYF. The rearrangement links TRBV7-6 to TRBJ2-3, with TRBD1 matching 7 bases. The CDR3 has 19 residues. The germline V gene has CDR1 SGHVS and CDR2 FNYEAQ. Losses at the gene ends were 2 bases for V and 0 bases for J; bases not matched to a gene: 14.

The V and J genes are TRBV7-8 and TRBJ1-1; unclear D gene. Trimming took 5 bases from V and 1 from J, leaving 17 bases between them. There are 16 residues in the CDR3. Germline assignment: CDR1 SGHVS and CDR2 FQNEAQ. This chain's CDR3 is CASSPYVVKQNTEAFF. The CDR3 nucleotides are TGTGCCAGCAGCCCTTACGTCGTGAAACAGAACACTGAAGCTTTCTTT.

The CDR3 DNA follows: TGTGCCATCGTGGGGACTAGGGGGAATGAGCAGTTCTTC. It yields the protein CAIVGTRGNEQFF. The V call is TRBV10-3, the J call TRBJ2-1, with 8 bases fitting TRBD2. CDR1 ENHRY and CDR2 SYGVKD come from the germline V gene. The CDR3 runs 13 residues. The V gene end was trimmed by 8 bases and the J gene end by 7 bases; junction bases not matched to a gene: 7.

The chain joins TRBV4-1 to TRBJ1-2, with unresolved D. This CDR3 region has 14 residues. The V end lost 4 bases, the J end lost 4 bases, and 13 bases lay between the germline ends. Looked up from germline, CDR1 is MGHRA and CDR2 is YSYEKL. The CDR3: CASSPTGVLYGYTF. The CDR3 coding sequence is TGCGCCAGCAGCCCGACGGGAGTACTCTATGGCTACACCTTC.

As regards this clone: Its ends do not fully match the called genes, so a read error is possible. V is TRBV5-3 and J is TRBJ2-7; perhaps TRBD2 as D (6 bases). TRBV5-3 is annotated as an ORF whose role is uncertain. The length of the CDR3 is 19 residues. The CDR3 bases are TGTGCCAGAAGCTCGGAAAGACTTCTCAATGGGGACTCCTCCTACGGGCAGTACTTC. This gives the protein CARSSERLLNGDSSYGQYF.

V usage is TRBV27 and J usage is TRBJ2-5, with no clear D. TRBJ2-7 explains the end of the DNA better; the J call may be wrong. Germline V lookup: CDR1 MNHEY, CDR2 SMNVEV (reference sequence). This CDR3 is built from 15 residues. CDR3 region: CASSFGRWGSYEQYF. Written as DNA, the CDR3 is TGTGCCAGCAGTTTCGGACGGTGGGGCTCCTACGAGCAGTACTTC.

In this sample, this clone turned up once. At one end the junction does not follow the germline gene, possibly because of a read error. The chain carries TRBV7-7 and TRBJ2-3; 7 bases line up with TRBD2. The length of the CDR3 is 16 residues. In germline, CDR1 is SSHAT, CDR2 FNYEAQ (reference sequence). DNA of the CDR3: TGTGCTAGCAGCTTAGGCAGCGGGGTGAACACAGATACGCAGTATTTT. This sequence encodes CASSLGSGVNTDTQYF. Using reference TRBV7-7 and TRBJ2-3 for the parts outside the CDR3, the full variable domain is GAGVSQSPRYKVTKRGQDVTLRCDPISSHATLYWYQQALGQGPEFLTYFNYEAQPDKSGLPSDRFSAERPEGSISTLTIQRTEQRDSAMYRCASSLGSGVNTDTQYFGPGTRLTVL.

The chain carries TRBV6-5 and TRBJ2-7; 9 bases fit TRBD1. Trimming at V came to 2 bases and at J to 4 bases, leaving 3 bases not matched to a gene. The CDR3 totals 14 residues. From germline, CDR1 is MNHEY and CDR2 SVGAGI. CDR3 loop: CASSYDRGTYEQYF. For the CDR3, the DNA is TGTGCCAGCAGTTACGACAGGGGGACTTACGAGCAGTACTTC.

This chain links TRBV6-1 with TRBJ1-2; weak D call: TRBD1 (5 bases). CDR1 is MNHNS and CDR2 is SASEGT in the germline V gene. This CDR3 contains 14 residues. Between the trimmed V and J ends, which lost 1 base and 8 bases, there was a span of 14 bases. The CDR3 DNA is TGTGCCAGCAGTGAAGATAGGACACTGGGAGGCTACACCTTC. Translating it yields CASSEDRTLGGYTF.

This clone has a single count. The chain is built from TRBV15 and TRBJ1-2; a possible D gene is TRBD1 (5 bases). Germline CDR1 is LNHNV and CDR2 is YYDKDF (reference sequence). V was shortened by 5 bases and J by 7 bases, with 17 bases between the two germline ends. The CDR3 loop spans 14 amino acids. The CDR3 DNA follows: TGTGCCACCAGCGGGGACGGAGGGGCGGGTGGCTACACCTTC. Amino acids: CATSGDGGAGGYTF.

The chain has TRBV10-3 and TRBJ1-2, with a tentative D call TRBD1 (6 bases). CDR1 is ENHRY, CDR2 SYGVKD, per germline. The CDR3 sequence is 15 residues long. Trimming cost V 7 bases and J 2 bases, with 17 bases left between them. The CDR3 reads CAITDSIDRNYGYTF. CDR3 DNA sequence: TGTGCCATCACCGACAGCATAGACAGGAACTATGGCTACACCTTC.

The J gene is TRBJ1-1, the V gene TRBV9; D uncertain. Per germline, CDR1 SGDLS and CDR2 YYNGEE. The CDR3 is made up of 13 amino acids. Trimming removed 4 bases at V and 4 bases at J, with 11 bases between. The chain's CDR3 is CASSSGRFTEAFF. CDR3 sequence (DNA): TGTGCCAGCAGCAGCGGGAGGTTCACTGAAGCTTTCTTT.

The chain combines TRBV6-1 with TRBJ1-2; 7 nucleotides line up with TRBD1. V lost 6 bases and J lost 4; bases outside the gene matches: 8. The CDR3 runs 14 residues. Germline V gene sequence: CDR1 MNHNS, CDR2 SASEGT. The CDR3 sequence is CASSRRGHTYGYTF. The CDR3 DNA reads as TGTGCCAGCAGCCGAAGGGGGCACACCTATGGCTACACCTTC.

The chain carries TRBV21-1 and TRBJ2-7; the DNA was not used to check the table's D call, TRBD2. TRBV21-1 is a pseudogene segment. This CDR3 is built from 12 residues. The CDR3 region has the DNA TGTGCCAGCCCGAGAGGTTGGGACGAGCAGTACTTC. Protein: CASPRGWDEQYF.

The chain is built from TRBV27 and TRBJ2-1; 10 bases are a match to TRBD2. With V trimmed by 6 bases and J by 4 bases, 6 bases remained unmatched. The CDR3 contains 15 residues. Germline values: CDR1 MNHEY, CDR2 SMNVEV (reference sequence). The DNA for the CDR3 is TGTGCCAGCAGCCGGGGACTAGCGTTATACAATGAGCAGTTCTTC. This gives the protein CASSRGLALYNEQFF.

V gene TRBV7-9 combines with J gene TRBJ1-2, with D perhaps TRBD1 (6 bases). Germline V gene sequence: CDR1 SEHNR, CDR2 FQNEAQ (reference sequence). The CDR3 sequence is 15 residues long. Trimming stripped 5 bases from V and 2 bases from J, with 15 bases between. CDR3: CASSPLDRLNYGYTF. The CDR3 nucleotides are TGTGCCAGCAGCCCATTAGACAGGTTGAACTATGGCTACACCTTC.

The chain has TRBV14 and TRBJ1-1, with 9 bases matching TRBD1. The V gene's germline CDR1 is SGHDN and CDR2 FVKESK. There are 20 residues in the CDR3. The V gene end was trimmed by 4 bases and the J gene end by 2 bases; junction bases not matched to a gene: 20. CDR3 in amino acids: CASSRGPGQGFYIANTEAFF. In DNA form, the CDR3 reads TGTGCCAGCAGCCGCGGACCGGGACAGGGATTCTATATCGCAAACACTGAAGCTTTCTTT.

This chain joins TRBV4-2 and TRBJ2-2, with 8 nucleotides matching TRBD1. This CDR3 contains 14 residues. The V gene's germline CDR1 is LGHNA and CDR2 YNFKEQ. V lost 4 bases to trimming and J lost 3 bases; unmatched junction nucleotides: 1. CDR3 in DNA: TGTGCCAGCAGCCGGGACAGGTACACCGGGGAGCTGTTTTTT. Amino acid sequence: CASSRDRYTGELFF.

CDR3 nucleotides: TGTGCCAGCTCACCGGCGGGGACGCCGACCTACGAGCAGTACTTC. Translation gives CASSPAGTPTYEQYF. The chain has TRBV18 and TRBJ2-7, with D perhaps matching TRBD2 (6 bases). The germline V gene encodes CDR1 KGHSH and CDR2 LQKENI. This CDR3 spans 15 amino acids. Trimming took 3 bases from V and 2 from J, leaving 14 bases between them. Together with reference TRBV18 and TRBJ2-7, the CDR3 gives the full variable domain: NAGVMQNPRHLVRRRGQEARLRCSPMKGHSHVYWYRQLPEEGLKFMVYLQKENIIDESGMPKERFSAEFPKEGPSILRIQQVVRGDSAAYFCASSPAGTPTYEQYFGPGTRLTVT.

A single count supports this clone. Other DNA sequences in this sample translate to the same CDR3. The CDR3 DNA reads TGCGCCAGCAGCCAACGATACCCATCACAGGGGGGCACTGATGAAGCTTTCTTT. Residues: CASSQRYPSQGGTDEAFF. The chain combines TRBV4-1 with TRBJ1-1; 8 positions match TRBD1. The CDR3 length is 18 residues. Germline V gene sequence: CDR1 MGHRA, CDR2 YSYEKL. V was clipped by 2 bases and J by 7 bases; unmatched bases: 18.

This clone was seen a single time. The gene calls are TRBV18 and TRBJ2-1; TRBD1 matches at 7 bases. Germline V lookup: CDR1 KGHSH, CDR2 LQKENI. The CDR3 has 15 amino acids. The ends lost 5 bases at V and 4 bases at J; junction bases unmatched: 8. The CDR3 nucleotides read TGTGCCAGCTCAGACAGGGTTAATATTTACAATGAGCAGTTCTTC. This sequence encodes CASSDRVNIYNEQFF.

This chain links TRBV5-6 with TRBJ1-6, with 10 positions matching TRBD1. The CDR3 consists of 14 residues. Germline values: CDR1 SGHDT, CDR2 YYEEEE. The trim removed 3 bases at V and 9 bases at J, leaving 3 bases unmatched. CDR3 in DNA: TGTGCCAGCAGCTCGGACAGGGGGATTTCACCCCTCCACTTT. This encodes CASSSDRGISPLHF.

V usage is TRBV30 and J usage is TRBJ1-1, with D unresolved. CDR1 and CDR2 (germline): GTSNPN, SVGIG (reference sequence). CDR3 length: 11 residues. Trimming removed 8 bases from V and 1 base from J, with 8 bases in between. The CDR3 loop reads CAPGENTEAFF. The CDR3 nucleotides are TGTGCCCCGGGAGAGAACACTGAAGCTTTCTTT.

The chain is built from TRBV6-6 and TRBJ2-3; 10 bases match TRBD2. This CDR3 has 14 residues. Germline V gives CDR1 MNHNY, CDR2 SVGAGI (reference sequence). V gave up 6 bases and J gave up 2 bases; unmatched junction bases: 2. In DNA form, the CDR3 reads TGTGCCAGCAGGCTAGCGGGGGCCACAGATACGCAGTATTTT. Translated: CASRLAGATDTQYF.

V is TRBV4-1 and J is TRBJ1-1; D is unclear. The CDR3 runs to 13 residues. Trimming left V 1 base short and J 1 base short, with 4 bases between. Germline V gives CDR1 MGHRA, CDR2 YSYEKL. The CDR3 protein is CASSQGQNTEAFF. The CDR3 nucleotides are TGCGCCAGCAGCCAAGGACAGAACACTGAAGCTTTCTTT.

V gene TRBV27 combines with J gene TRBJ2-7; 10 bases align to TRBD2. CDR3 length: 14 amino acids. V shed 1 base, J shed 10 bases, and the junction held 7 bases outside the gene matches. The germline gives CDR1 MNHEY, CDR2 SMNVEV (reference sequence). The chain's CDR3 is CASSLWASGRPQYF. The CDR3 DNA sequence: TGTGCCAGCAGTTTATGGGCTAGCGGGAGACCCCAGTACTTC.

The chain carries TRBV2 and TRBJ2-7; 7 bases line up with TRBD2. The CDR3 contains 15 residues. Germline loops: CDR1 SNHLY, CDR2 FYNNEI. V shed 1 base, J shed 4 bases, and the junction held 7 bases outside the gene matches. The CDR3 nucleotides are TGTGCCAGCAGTGAAGAGGCGGGAGTATGGTACGAGCAGTACTTC. Its translation: CASSEEAGVWYEQYF.